This passage covers 10 T cell receptor beta chains from one sample sequenced in a study of blood T cell repertoires in COVID-19. Profiled with immunoSEQ multiplex PCR; TCRdb holds only in-frame clones, not every one. The sample has just under 350,000 clones; around four fifths are singletons. What was sequenced was peripheral blood. The source is a man younger than 40 with active or convalescent COVID-19.

The rearrangement links TRBV7-6 to TRBJ2-7; 8 bases match TRBD1. This CDR3 spans 14 amino acids. Germline V CDR1 and CDR2: SGHVS, FNYEAQ. J was trimmed by 5 bases and V by 1 base; bases with no gene match: 4. The DNA of the CDR3 is TGTGCCAGCAGCTTAGTGGCAGGGGGCCACGAGCAGTACTTC. Protein sequence: CASSLVAGGHEQYF.

The chain is built from TRBV7-6 and TRBJ2-1, with TRBD2 matching 15 bases. The V and J ends lost 3 bases and 2 bases, in that order; junction bases with no gene match: 11. Germline V gene lookup returns CDR1 SGHVS and CDR2 FNYEAQ. The CDR3 extends over 20 amino acids. CDR3 DNA sequence: TGTGCCAGCAGCTTCGGGGGCGGGACTAGCGGGAGGTCACCCTACAATGAGCAGTTCTTC. Amino acid sequence: CASSFGGGTSGRSPYNEQFF. The full variable domain, in which reference TRBV7-6 and TRBJ2-1 provide the parts outside the CDR3, is GAGVSQSPRYKVTKRGQDVALRCDPISGHVSLYWYRQALGQGPEFLTYFNYEAQQDKSGLPNDRFSAERPEGSISTLTIQRTEQRDSAMYRCASSFGGGTSGRSPYNEQFFGPGTRLTVL.

This clone came up once. The chain carries TRBV7-8 and TRBJ2-2, with 8 positions matching TRBD2. J gave up 7 bases and V 2 bases, and 9 bases lay outside the gene matches. Germline V CDR1 and CDR2: SGHVS, FQNEAQ. The CDR3 contains 16 residues. The DNA for the CDR3 is TGTGCCAGCAGCTTAAGAGGAGCGGGAGAAAACGGGGAGCTGTTTTTT. Protein: CASSLRGAGENGELFF.

The CDR3 here is CASSSRTEANVNTGELFF. CDR3 DNA: TGTGCCAGCAGCTCCCGGACAGAAGCCAACGTGAACACCGGGGAGCTGTTTTTT. The V gene is TRBV21-1, the J gene TRBJ2-2; the table's D call, TRBD1, has no DNA check behind it. TRBV21-1 is reported as a pseudogene. The CDR3 is 18 amino acids.

This clone was observed a handful of times. This chain connects TRBV28 to TRBJ2-2; tentative D call: TRBD1 (6 bases). V lost 5 bases to trimming and J lost 6 bases, with 13 bases between them. Germline CDR1 reads MDHEN; CDR2 reads SYDVKM. The CDR3 extends over 14 amino acids. The CDR3 DNA sequence: TGTGCCAGCAGTCCACAGGGAACCGCCGGGGAGCTGTTTTTT. It yields the protein CASSPQGTAGELFF.

The genes are TRBV7-9 and TRBJ2-1, with 7 bases fitting TRBD1. Per the germline V gene, CDR1 is SEHNR and CDR2 is FQNEAQ (reference sequence). Unmatched junction bases numbered 9, after V lost 2 bases and J lost 8 bases. The length of the CDR3 is 15 residues. CDR3 nucleotides: TGTGCCAGCAGCTTAAGTATAGACAGGGTTGATGAGCAGTTCTTC. This sequence encodes CASSLSIDRVDEQFF. Based on the CDR3 plus reference TRBV7-9 and TRBJ2-1, the full variable domain is DTGVSQNPRHKITKRGQNVTFRCDPISEHNRLYWYRQTLGQGPEFLTYFQNEAQLEKSRLLSDRFSAERPKGSFSTLEIQRTEQGDSAMYLCASSLSIDRVDEQFFGPGTRLTVL.

The chain joins TRBV28 to TRBJ2-1, with 8 bases that match TRBD2. Trimming cost V 10 bases and J 5 bases; bases outside gene matches: 10. Germline assignment: CDR1 MDHEN and CDR2 SYDVKM. The CDR3 loop spans 14 amino acids. The DNA of the CDR3 is TGTGCCATTAGACCGGGACTAGTTAACAATGAGCAGTTCTTC. Encoded protein: CAIRPGLVNNEQFF.

The table lists this clone with a few counts. This sequence joins TRBV4-3 and TRBJ2-2; 7 nucleotides align to TRBD1. CDR3 length: 16 amino acids. Germline trimming cut 0 bases from V and 1 base from J; bases unmatched to any gene: 2. The V gene's germline CDR1 is LGHNA and CDR2 YSLEER. In nucleotides, the CDR3 is TGCGCCAGCAGCCAAGAGACAGGGAAGAACACCGGGGAGCTGTTTTTT. It is translated as CASSQETGKNTGELFF.

This chain uses TRBV5-1 with TRBJ1-1; D is uncertain. The CDR3 has 12 amino acids. Trimming stripped 0 bases from V and 3 bases from J, with 3 bases between. CDR1 and CDR2 (germline): SGHRS, YFSETQ. This CDR3 reads CASSLGDTEAFF. CDR3 bases: TGCGCCAGCAGCTTGGGAGACACTGAAGCTTTCTTT.

The rearrangement uses TRBV6-6 and TRBJ2-7, with a possible D match to TRBD1 (5 bases). V lost 0 bases, J lost 5 bases, and 5 bases lay in between. This CDR3 has 12 residues. Germline V gene data show CDR1 as MNHNY and CDR2 as SVGAGI (reference sequence). The CDR3 DNA follows: TGTGCCAGCAGTTACTCCAGGGACGAGCAGTACTTC. Amino acids: CASSYSRDEQYF.